The sample holds many counts of the clone carrying this T cell receptor (beta chain). The antigen remains unidentified. Germline V gene lookup returns CDR1 GTSNPN and CDR2 SVGIG (reference sequence). V lost 3 bases, J lost 2 bases, and 14 bases lay in between. This CDR3 is 14 amino acids long. Time point defined: persistent/refractory GD, antithyroid drugs over 5 years with positive TRAb. TCR sequences were obtained from RNA taken from PBMCs. The TCR beta library used iRepertoire HTBI primers with Arm-PCR amplification of CDR3. From the multiplex PCR reads, TCRdb called clonotypes with MiXCR, one entry per CDR3 protein. The data contain about 470,000 distinct CDR3 sequences, roughly 20% of them singletons. These data originate in a study of regulatory T cells in long-lasting Graves disease. Study-level information: In persistent Graves' disease, antithyroid drugs had been taken for over 5 years and TSH receptor antibodies stayed positive.

Study-wide results and limits: Persistent disease preferred TRBV28, TRBJ1-2 and TRBJ2-5; new disease, TRBV20-1 and TRBJ2-1.

The sequence was obtained from a female donor with Graves disease. The chain recombines TRBV30 with TRBJ2-7, with unresolved D. The sequencing used peripheral blood mononuclear cells (PBMCs), collected when the disease was refractory, from a patient treated with antithyroid drugs. The CDR3 loop is CAWRLDSRPYEQYF. DNA for the CDR3: TGTGCCTGGAGGCTAGACTCTCGACCCTACGAGCAGTACTTC. Drawing the rest from reference TRBV30 and TRBJ2-7, the complete variable domain is SQTIHQWPATLVQPVGSPLSLECTVEGTSNPNLYWYRQAAGRGLQLLFYSVGIGQISSEVPQNLSASRPQDRQFILSSKKLLLSDSGFYLCAWRLDSRPYEQYFGPGTRLTVT.